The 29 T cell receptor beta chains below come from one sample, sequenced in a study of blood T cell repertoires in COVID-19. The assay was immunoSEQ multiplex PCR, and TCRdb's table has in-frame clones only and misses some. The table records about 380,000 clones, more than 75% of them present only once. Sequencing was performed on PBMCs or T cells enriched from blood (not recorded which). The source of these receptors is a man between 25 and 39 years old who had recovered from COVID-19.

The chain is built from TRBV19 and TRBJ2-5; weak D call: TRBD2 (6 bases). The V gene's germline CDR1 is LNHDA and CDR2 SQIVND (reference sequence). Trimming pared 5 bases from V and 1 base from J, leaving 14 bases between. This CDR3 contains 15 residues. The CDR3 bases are TGTGCCAGTAGTGTGATGGCGGGGATCCAAGAGACCCAGTACTTC. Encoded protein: CASSVMAGIQETQYF.

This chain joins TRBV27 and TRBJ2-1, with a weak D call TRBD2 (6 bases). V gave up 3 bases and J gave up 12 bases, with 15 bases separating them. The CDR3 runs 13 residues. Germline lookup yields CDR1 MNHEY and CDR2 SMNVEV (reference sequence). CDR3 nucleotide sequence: TGTGCCAGCAGTTTTATCGGGGGTTGGGTGCAGTTCTTC. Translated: CASSFIGGWVQFF.

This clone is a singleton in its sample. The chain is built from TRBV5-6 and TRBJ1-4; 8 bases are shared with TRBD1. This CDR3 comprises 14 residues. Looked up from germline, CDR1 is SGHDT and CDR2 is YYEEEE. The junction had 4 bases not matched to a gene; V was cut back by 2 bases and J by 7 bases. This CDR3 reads CASSFTRGLEKLFF. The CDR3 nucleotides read TGTGCCAGCAGCTTTACCAGGGGGCTTGAAAAACTGTTTTTT.

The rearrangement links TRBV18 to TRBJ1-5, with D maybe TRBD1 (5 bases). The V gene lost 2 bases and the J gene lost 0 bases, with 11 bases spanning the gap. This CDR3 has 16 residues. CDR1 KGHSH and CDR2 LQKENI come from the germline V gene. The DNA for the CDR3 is TGTGCCAGCTCACCAATGGAGGGGCCTAGCAATCAGCCCCAGCATTTT. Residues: CASSPMEGPSNQPQHF.

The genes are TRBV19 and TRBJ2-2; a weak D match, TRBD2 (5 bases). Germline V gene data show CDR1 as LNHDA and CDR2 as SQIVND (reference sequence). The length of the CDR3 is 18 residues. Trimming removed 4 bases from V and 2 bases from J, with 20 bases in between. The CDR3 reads CASSTGRGPPENTGELFF. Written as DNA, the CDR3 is TGTGCCAGTAGTACCGGCCGAGGGCCCCCTGAAAACACCGGGGAGCTGTTTTTT.

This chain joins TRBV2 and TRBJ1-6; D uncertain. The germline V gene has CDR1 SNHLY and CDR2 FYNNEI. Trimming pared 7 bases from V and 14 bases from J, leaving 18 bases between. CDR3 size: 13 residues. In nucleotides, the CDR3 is TGTGCCAGCACTCTCGGAGGCCCCGGGGCCCTCCACTTT. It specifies CASTLGGPGALHF. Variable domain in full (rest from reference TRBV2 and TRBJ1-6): EPEVTQTPSHQVTQMGQEVILRCVPISNHLYFYWYRQILGQKVEFLVSFYNNEISEKSEIFDDQFSVERPDGSNFTLKIRSTKLEDSAMYFCASTLGGPGALHFGNGTRLTVT.

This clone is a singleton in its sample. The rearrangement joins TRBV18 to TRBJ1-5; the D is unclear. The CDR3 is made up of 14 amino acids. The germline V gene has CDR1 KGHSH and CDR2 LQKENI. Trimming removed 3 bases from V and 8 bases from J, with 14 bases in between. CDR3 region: CASSPGGVGKPQHF. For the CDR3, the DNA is TGTGCCAGCTCACCGGGCGGGGTGGGGAAGCCCCAGCATTTT.

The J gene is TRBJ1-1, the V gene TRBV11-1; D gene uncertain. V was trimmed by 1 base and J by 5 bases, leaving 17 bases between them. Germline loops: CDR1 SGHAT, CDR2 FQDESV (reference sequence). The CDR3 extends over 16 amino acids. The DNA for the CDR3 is TGTGCCAGCAGCTTAGGATTAAGGATTAGGAGGACTGAAGCTTTCTTT. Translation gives CASSLGLRIRRTEAFF.

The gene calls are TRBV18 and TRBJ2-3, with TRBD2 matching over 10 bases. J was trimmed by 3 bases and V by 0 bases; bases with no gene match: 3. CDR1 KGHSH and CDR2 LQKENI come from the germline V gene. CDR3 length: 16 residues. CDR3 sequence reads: CASSPPSSGSTDTQYF. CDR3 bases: TGTGCCAGCTCACCACCTTCTAGCGGGAGTACAGATACGCAGTATTTT.

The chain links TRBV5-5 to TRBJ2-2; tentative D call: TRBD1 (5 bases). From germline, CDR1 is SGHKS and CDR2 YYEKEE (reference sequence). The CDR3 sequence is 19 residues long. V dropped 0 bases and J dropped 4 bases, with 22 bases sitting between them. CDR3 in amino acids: CASSLVITLTGGGTGELFF. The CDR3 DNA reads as TGTGCCAGCAGCTTGGTGATTACTCTTACAGGTGGTGGCACCGGGGAGCTGTTTTTT.

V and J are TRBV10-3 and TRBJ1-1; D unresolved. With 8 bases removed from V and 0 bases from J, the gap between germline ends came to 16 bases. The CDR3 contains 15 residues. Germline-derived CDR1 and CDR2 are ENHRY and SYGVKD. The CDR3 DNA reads TGTGCCATCTCCCTACGGGGAGGTATGAACACTGAAGCTTTCTTT. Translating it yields CAISLRGGMNTEAFF.

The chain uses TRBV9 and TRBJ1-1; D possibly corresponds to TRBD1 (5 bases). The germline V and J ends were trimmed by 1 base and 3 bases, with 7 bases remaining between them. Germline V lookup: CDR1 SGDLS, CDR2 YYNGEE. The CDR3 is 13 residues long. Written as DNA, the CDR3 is TGTGCCAGCAGCGTACAGGGATACACTGAAGCTTTCTTT. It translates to CASSVQGYTEAFF.

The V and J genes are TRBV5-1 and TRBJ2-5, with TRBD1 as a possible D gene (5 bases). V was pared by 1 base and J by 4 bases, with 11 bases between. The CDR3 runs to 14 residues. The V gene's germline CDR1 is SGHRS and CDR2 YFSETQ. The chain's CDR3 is CASSLKQGGETQYF. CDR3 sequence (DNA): TGCGCCAGCAGCTTGAAGCAGGGCGGAGAGACCCAGTACTTC.

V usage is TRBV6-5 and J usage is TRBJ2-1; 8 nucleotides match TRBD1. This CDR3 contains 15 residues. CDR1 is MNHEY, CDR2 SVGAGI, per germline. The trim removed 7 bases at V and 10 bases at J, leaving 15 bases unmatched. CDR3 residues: CASTPDRGNAREQFF. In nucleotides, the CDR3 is TGTGCCAGCACCCCTGACAGGGGAAACGCTCGAGAGCAGTTCTTC.

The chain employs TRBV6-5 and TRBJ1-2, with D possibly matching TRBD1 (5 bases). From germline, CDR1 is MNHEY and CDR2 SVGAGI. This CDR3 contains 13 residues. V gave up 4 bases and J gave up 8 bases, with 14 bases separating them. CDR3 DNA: TGTGCCAGCAGTTTTTTGGGGGGAAGCGGCTACACCTTC. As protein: CASSFLGGSGYTF.

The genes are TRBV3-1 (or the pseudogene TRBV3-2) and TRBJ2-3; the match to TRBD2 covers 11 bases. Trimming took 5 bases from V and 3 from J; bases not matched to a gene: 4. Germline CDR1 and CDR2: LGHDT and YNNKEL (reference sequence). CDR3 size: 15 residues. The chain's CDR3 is CASSELAGGTDTQYF. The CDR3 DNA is TGTGCCAGCAGCGAATTAGCGGGGGGGACAGATACGCAGTATTTT.

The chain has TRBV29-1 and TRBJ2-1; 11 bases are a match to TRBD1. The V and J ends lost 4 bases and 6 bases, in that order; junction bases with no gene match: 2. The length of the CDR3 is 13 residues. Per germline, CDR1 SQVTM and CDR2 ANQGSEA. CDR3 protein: CSVGGTGGNEQFF. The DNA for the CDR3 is TGCAGCGTTGGGGGGACAGGGGGCAATGAGCAGTTCTTC.

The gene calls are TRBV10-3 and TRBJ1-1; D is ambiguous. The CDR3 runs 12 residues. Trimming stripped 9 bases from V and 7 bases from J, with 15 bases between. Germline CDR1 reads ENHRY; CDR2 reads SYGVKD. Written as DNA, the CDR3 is TGTGCCATGGGCCCTTCGGAGGGTGAAGCTTTCTTT. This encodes CAMGPSEGEAFF.

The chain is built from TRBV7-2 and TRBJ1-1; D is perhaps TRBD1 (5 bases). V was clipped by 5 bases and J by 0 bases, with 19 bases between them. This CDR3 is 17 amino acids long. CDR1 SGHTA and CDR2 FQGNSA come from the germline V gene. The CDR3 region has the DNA TGTGCCAGCAGCCCTCCAGGGTCGCCCAATATGAACACTGAAGCTTTCTTT. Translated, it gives CASSPPGSPNMNTEAFF.

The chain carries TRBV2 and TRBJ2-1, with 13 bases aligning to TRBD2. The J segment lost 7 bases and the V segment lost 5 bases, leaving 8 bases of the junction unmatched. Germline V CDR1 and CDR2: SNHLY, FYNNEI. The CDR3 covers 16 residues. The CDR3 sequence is CASSLMTSGGSNEQFF. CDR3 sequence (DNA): TGTGCCAGCAGTCTAATGACTAGCGGGGGGTCAAATGAGCAGTTCTTC.

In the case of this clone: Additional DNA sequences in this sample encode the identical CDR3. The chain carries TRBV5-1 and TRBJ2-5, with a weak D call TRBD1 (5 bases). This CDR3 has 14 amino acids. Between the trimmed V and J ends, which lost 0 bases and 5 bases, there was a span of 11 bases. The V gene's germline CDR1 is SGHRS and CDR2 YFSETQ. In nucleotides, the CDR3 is TGCGCCAGCAGCTTGGGTCAGGGTGGGGAGACCCAGTACTTC. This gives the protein CASSLGQGGETQYF.

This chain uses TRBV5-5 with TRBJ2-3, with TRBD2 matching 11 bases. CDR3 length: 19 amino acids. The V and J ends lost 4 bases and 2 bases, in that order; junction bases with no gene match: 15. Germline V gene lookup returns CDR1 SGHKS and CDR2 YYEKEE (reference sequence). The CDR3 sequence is CASSPRGVGTSGDTDTQYF. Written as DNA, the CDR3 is TGTGCCAGCAGCCCCCGGGGAGTTGGGACTAGCGGCGACACAGATACGCAGTATTTT.

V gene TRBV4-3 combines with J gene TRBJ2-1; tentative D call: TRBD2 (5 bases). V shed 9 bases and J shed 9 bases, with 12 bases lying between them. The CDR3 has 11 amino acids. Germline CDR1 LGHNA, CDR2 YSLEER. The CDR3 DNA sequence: TGCGCCAGTGGCGCGGACTCTGAGCAGTTCTTC. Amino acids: CASGADSEQFF.

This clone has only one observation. The CDR3 loop is CAISESLPGTSANYGYTF. The CDR3 DNA is TGTGCCATCAGTGAGTCATTGCCCGGGACATCCGCGAACTATGGCTACACCTTC. The V and J genes are TRBV10-3 and TRBJ1-2, with a weak D call TRBD1 (6 bases). Germline V lookup: CDR1 ENHRY, CDR2 SYGVKD. Trimming stripped 0 bases from V and 2 bases from J, with 19 bases between. CDR3 length: 18 residues.

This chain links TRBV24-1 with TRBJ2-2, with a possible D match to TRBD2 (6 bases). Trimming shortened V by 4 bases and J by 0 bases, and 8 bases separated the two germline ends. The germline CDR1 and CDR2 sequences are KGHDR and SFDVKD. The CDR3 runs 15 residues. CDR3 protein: CATSDGGPNTGELFF. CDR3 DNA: TGTGCCACCAGTGACGGGGGACCGAACACCGGGGAGCTGTTTTTT.

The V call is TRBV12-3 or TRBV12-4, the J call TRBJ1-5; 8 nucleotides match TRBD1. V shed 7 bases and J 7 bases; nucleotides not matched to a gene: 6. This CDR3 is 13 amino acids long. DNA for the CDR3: TGTGCCAGCACAGACAGGGGATTCCAGCCCCAGCATTTT. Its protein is CASTDRGFQPQHF.

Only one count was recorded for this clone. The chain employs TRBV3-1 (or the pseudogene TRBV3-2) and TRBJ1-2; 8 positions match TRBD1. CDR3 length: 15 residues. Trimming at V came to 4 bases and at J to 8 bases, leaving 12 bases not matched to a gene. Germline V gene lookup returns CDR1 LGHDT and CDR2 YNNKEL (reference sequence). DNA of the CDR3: TGTGCCAGCAGCCTCAAGGACAGGGAGACCCGAGGCTACACCTTC. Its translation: CASSLKDRETRGYTF.

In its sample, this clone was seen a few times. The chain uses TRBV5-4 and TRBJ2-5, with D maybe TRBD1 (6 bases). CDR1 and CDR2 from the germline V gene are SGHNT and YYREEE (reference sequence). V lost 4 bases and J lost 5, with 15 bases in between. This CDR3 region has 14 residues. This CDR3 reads CASSQTGNEETQYF. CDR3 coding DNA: TGTGCCAGCAGCCAGACAGGAAACGAGGAGACCCAGTACTTC. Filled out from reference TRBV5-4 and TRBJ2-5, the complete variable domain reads ETGVTQSPTHLIKTRGQQVTLRCSSQSGHNTVSWYQQALGQGPQFIFQYYREEENGRGNFPPRFSGLQFPNYSSELNVNALELDDSALYLCASSQTGNEETQYFGPGTRLLVL.

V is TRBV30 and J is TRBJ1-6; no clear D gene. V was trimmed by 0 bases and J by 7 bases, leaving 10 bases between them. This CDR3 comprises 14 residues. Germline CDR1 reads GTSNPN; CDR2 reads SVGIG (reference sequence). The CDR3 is CAWSVSLLNSPLHF. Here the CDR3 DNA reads TGTGCCTGGAGTGTGTCACTGTTGAATTCACCCCTCCACTTT.